The sequence of this T cell receptor beta chain was determined in a study of blood T cell repertoires in COVID-19. Looking at the study overall: The United States, Italy and Spain provided the acute and convalescent COVID-19 samples. PBMCs, B-cell-depleted T cells, or T cells were the source of the cDNA or gDNA that made up the material.

The germline gives CDR1 LGHNA, CDR2 YNFKEQ. V lost 1 base and J lost 0; bases outside the gene matches: 4. The CDR3 totals 16 residues. Original analysis: Researchers report that nucleated cell counts were estimated from reference gene primer amplification. Using immunoSEQ multiplex PCR, the repertoire was profiled, and TCRdb retains in-frame clones only, with some absent. V and J calls and clone size come straight from that table; D and trimming were deduced from the DNA. The sample comprises around 170,000 clones, about nine tenths of which are singletons, and under 4.5% rests with the top ten. The rearrangement joins TRBV4-2 to TRBJ1-1, with TRBD1 matching 8 bases. This sequence was found in a woman aged 25 to 39 with acute or convalescent COVID-19. The material sequenced was peripheral blood. The CDR3 loop reads CASSQGPRGLNTEAFF. The CDR3 nucleotides read TGTGCCAGCAGCCAAGGACCCAGGGGGCTGAACACTGAAGCTTTCTTT.